This T cell receptor (beta chain) was recorded in a study of T cells in tumors after PD-1 blockade. Study-level background: Excluded were patients with checkpoint blockade, immunosuppressants, or radiotherapy or other anti-cancer therapy within 4 weeks. Some patients also took daily vismodegib 150 mg during anti-PD-1 treatment.

This clone was found a few times. The V and J ends lost 1 base and 0 bases respectively, with 13 bases between them. This CDR3 is built from 16 residues. The germline V gene encodes CDR1 SGHKS and CDR2 YYEKEE (reference sequence). This table comes from immunoSEQ multiplex PCR, and its TCRdb copy is limited to in-frame clones, with some not included. Of 55,000 to 70,000 clones listed, about four fifths are singletons. This sequence joins TRBV5-5 and TRBJ1-2; unclear D gene. The source material was PBMCs, sampled before anti-PD-1 treatment. The receptor was isolated from a human donor with basal cell carcinoma. The DNA for the CDR3 is TGTGCCAGCAGCTTGTTGAAGTCCGCAGCTAACTATGGCTACACCTTC. Its translation: CASSLLKSAANYGYTF.